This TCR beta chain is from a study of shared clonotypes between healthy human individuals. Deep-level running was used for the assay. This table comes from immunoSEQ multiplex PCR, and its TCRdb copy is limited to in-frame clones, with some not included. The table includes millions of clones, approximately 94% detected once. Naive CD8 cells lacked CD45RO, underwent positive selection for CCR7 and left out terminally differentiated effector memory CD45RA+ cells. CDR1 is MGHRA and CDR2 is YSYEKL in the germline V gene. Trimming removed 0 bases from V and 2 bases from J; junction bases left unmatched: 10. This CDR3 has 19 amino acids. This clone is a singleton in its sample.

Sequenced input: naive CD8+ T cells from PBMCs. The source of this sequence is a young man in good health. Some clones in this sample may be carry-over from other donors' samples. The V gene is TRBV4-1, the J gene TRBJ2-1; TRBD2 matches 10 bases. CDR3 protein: CASSQDPSGSFLTYNEQFF. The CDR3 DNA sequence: TGCGCCAGCAGCCAAGATCCTAGCGGGAGTTTTTTGACCTACAATGAGCAGTTCTTC.